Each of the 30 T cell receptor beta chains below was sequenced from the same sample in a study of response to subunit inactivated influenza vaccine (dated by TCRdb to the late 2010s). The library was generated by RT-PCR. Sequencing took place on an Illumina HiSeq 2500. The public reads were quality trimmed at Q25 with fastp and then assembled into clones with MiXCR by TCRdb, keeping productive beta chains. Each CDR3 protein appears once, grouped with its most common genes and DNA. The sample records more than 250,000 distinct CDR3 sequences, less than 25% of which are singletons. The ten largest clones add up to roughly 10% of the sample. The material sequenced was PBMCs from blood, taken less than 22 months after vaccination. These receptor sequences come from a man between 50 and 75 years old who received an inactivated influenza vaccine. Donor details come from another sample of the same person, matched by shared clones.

The CDR3 bases are TGTGCCAGCAGATTACCATTGAGTTCTAGCACAGATACGCAGTATTTT. Translation gives CASRLPLSSSTDTQYF. The V and J genes are TRBV6-5 and TRBJ2-3; D is uncertain. V was trimmed by 6 bases and J by 0 bases, leaving 16 bases between them. Germline assignment: CDR1 MNHEY and CDR2 SVGAGI. The CDR3 totals 16 residues.

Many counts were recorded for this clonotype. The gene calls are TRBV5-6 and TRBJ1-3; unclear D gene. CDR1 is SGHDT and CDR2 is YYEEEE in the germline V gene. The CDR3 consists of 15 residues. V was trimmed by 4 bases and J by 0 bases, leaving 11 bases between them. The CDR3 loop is CASSLFGGSGNTIYF. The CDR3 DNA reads TGTGCCAGCAGCCTTTTTGGTGGCTCTGGAAACACCATATATTTT.

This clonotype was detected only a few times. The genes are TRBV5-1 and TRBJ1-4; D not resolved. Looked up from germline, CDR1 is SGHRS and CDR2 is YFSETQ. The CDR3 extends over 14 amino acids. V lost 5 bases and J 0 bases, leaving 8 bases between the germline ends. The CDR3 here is CASRKSTTNEKLFF. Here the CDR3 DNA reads TGCGCCAGCAGAAAGTCTACAACTAATGAAAAACTGTTTTTT.

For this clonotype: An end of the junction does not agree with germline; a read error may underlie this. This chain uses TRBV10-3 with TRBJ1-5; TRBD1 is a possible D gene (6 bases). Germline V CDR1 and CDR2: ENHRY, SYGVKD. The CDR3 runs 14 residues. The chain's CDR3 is CAISEGQFNQAQHF. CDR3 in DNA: TGTGCCATCAGTGAGGGACAGTTCAATCAGGCCCAGCATTTT.

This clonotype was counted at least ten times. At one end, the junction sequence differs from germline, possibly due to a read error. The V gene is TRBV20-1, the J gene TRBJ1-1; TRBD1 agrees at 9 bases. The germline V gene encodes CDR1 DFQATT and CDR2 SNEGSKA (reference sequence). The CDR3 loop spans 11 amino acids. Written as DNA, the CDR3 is TGCAGATGTTCGGGACAGGGCGGAAGGGACTTT. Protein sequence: CRCSGQGGRDF.

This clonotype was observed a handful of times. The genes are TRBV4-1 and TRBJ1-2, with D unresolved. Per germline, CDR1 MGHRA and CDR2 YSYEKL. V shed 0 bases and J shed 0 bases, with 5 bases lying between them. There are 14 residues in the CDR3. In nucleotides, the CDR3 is TGCGCCAGCAGCCAAGAAGATACTAACTATGGCTACACCTTC. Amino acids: CASSQEDTNYGYTF.

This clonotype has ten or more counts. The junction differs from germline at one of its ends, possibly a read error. CDR3 loop: CASSLDPGPNEKLFF. In DNA form, the CDR3 reads TGTGCTAGCAGCTTAGACCCCGGACCTAATGAAAAACTGTTTTTT. The V call is TRBV7-7, the J call TRBJ1-4; D is uncertain. Germline V CDR1 and CDR2: SSHAT, FNYEAQ (reference sequence). The CDR3 consists of 15 residues.

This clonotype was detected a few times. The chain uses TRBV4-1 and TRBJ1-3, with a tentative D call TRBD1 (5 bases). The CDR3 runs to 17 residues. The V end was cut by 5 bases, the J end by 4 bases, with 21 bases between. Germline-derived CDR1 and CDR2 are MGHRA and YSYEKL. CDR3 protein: CASSDPRTGTPGNTIYF. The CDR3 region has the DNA TGCGCCAGCAGCGACCCCCGGACCGGGACGCCAGGAAACACCATATATTTT.

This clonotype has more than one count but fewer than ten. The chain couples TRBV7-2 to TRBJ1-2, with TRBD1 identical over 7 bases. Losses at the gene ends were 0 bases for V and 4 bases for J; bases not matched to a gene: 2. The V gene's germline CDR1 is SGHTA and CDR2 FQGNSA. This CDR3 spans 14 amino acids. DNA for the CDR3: TGTGCCAGCAGCTTAGCGGACAGGATCTATGGCTACACCTTC. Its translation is CASSLADRIYGYTF. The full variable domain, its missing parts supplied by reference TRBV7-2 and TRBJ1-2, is GAGVSQSPSNKVTEKGKDVELRCDPISGHTALYWYRQSLGQGLEFLIYFQGNSAPDKSGLPSDRFSAERTGGSVSTLTIQRTQQEDSAVYLCASSLADRIYGYTFGSGTRLTVV.

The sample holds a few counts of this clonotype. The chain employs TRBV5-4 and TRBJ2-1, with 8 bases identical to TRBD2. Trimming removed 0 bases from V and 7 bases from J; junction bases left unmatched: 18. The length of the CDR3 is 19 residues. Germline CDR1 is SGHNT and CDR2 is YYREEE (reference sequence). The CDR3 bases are TGTGCCAGCAGCTTGGGGGCTCGGGTAATAAGCGGGAGTTCAAATGAGCAGTTCTTC. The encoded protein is CASSLGARVISGSSNEQFF.

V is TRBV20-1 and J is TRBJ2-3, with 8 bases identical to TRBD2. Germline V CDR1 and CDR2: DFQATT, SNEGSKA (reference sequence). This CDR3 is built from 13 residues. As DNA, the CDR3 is TGCACCTGCACTAGCGGTAGCACAGATACGCAGTATTTT. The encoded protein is CTCTSGSTDTQYF.

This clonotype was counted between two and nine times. For the CDR3, the DNA is TGTGCCAGCAGCCGGGAACAGAGAAATTCACCCCTCCACTTT. The encoded protein is CASSREQRNSPLHF. The V and J genes are TRBV7-9 and TRBJ1-6, with unresolved D. CDR1 is SEHNR and CDR2 is FQNEAQ in the germline V gene (reference sequence). Between the trimmed V and J ends, which lost 5 bases and 7 bases, there was a span of 12 bases. The CDR3 has 14 amino acids.

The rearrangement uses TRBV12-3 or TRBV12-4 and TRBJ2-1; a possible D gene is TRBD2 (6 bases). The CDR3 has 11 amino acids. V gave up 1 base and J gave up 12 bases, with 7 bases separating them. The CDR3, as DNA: TGTGCCAGCAGTTTAGGTAGCGGGCAGTTCTTC. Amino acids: CASSLGSGQFF.

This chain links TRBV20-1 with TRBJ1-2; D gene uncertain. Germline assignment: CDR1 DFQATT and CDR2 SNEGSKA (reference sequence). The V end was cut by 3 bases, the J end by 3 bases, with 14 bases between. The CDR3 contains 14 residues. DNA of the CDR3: TGCAGTGCTAGTAGGGCAGGCCGAGACTATGGCTACACCTTC. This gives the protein CSASRAGRDYGYTF.

The CDR3: CASRSTSGTSTDTQYF. The CDR3 nucleotides read TGTGCAAGTCGCTCGACTAGCGGAACTAGCACAGATACGCAGTATTTT. The J gene is TRBJ2-3, the V gene TRBV12-2; the table's D gene call, TRBD2, was not cross checked with the DNA. TRBV12-2 is shown as a pseudogene. The CDR3 covers 16 residues.

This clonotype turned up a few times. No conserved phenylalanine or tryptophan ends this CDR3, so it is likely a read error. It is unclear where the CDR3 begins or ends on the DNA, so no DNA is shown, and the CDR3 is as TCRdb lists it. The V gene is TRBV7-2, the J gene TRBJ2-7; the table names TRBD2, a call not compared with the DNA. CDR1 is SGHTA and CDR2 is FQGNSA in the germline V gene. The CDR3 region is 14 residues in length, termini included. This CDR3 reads CASSLGGTSGTHHL.

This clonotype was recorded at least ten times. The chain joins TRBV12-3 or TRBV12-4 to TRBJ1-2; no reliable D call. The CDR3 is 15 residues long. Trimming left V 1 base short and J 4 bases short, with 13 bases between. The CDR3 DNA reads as TGTGCCAGCAGTTTAGGTCGGCAGGAGGTCTATGGCTACACCTTC. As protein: CASSLGRQEVYGYTF.

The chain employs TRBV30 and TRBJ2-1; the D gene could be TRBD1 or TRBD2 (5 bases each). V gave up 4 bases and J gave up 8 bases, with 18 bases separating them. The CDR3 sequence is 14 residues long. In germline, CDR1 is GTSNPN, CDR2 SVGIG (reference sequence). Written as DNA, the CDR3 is TGTGCCTGGAATGGCGGGTACCGAGGGGATGAGCAGTTCTTC. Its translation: CAWNGGYRGDEQFF.

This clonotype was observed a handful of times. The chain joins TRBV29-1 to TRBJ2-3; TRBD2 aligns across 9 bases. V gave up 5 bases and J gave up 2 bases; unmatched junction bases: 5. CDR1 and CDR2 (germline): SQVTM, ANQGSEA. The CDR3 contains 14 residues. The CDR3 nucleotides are TGCAGCGTTAGCGGGAGGCCCTTCACAGATACGCAGTATTTT. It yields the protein CSVSGRPFTDTQYF.

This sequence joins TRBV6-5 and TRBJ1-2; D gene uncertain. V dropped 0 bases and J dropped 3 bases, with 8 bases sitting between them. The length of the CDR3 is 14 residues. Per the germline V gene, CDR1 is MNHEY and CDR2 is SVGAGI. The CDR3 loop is CASSYSDQDYGYTF. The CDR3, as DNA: TGTGCCAGCAGTTACTCCGACCAAGACTATGGCTACACCTTC.

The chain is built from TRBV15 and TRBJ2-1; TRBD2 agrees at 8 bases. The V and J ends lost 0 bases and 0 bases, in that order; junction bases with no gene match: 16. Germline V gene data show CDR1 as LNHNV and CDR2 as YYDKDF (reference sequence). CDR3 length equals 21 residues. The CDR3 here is CATSRDRALAGWGSSYNEQFF. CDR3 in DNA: TGTGCCACCAGCAGAGATCGGGCATTAGCGGGATGGGGGAGCTCCTACAATGAGCAGTTCTTC.

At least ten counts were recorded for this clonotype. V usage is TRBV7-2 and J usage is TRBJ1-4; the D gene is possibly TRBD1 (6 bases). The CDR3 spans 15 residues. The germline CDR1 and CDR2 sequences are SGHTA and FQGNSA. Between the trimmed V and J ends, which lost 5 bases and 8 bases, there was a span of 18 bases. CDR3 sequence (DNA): TGTGCCAGCAGCGATGGACAGACACGTGGGGAAAAACTGTTTTTT. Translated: CASSDGQTRGEKLFF. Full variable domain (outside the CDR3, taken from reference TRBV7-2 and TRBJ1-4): GAGVSQSPSNKVTEKGKDVELRCDPISGHTALYWYRQSLGQGLEFLIYFQGNSAPDKSGLPSDRFSAERTGGSVSTLTIQRTQQEDSAVYLCASSDGQTRGEKLFFGSGTQLSVL.

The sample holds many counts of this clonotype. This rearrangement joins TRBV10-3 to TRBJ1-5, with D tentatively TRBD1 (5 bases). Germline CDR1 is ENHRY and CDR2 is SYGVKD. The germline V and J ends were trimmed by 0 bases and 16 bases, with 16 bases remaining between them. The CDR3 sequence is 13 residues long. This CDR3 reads CAISESPRQPRHF. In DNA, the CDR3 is TGTGCCATCAGTGAGTCCCCCCGACAGCCGCGACATTTT.

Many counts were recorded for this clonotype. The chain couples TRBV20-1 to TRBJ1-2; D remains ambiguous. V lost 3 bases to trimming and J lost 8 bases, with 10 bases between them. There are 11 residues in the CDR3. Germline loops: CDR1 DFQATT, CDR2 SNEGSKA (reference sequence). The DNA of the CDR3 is TGCAGTGCTAGCGAAGGGATCGGCTACACCTTC. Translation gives CSASEGIGYTF.

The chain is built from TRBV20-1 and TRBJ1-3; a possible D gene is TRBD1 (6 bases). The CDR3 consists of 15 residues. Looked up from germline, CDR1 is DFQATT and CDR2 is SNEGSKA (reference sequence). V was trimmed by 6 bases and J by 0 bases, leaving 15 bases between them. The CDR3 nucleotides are TGCAGTGCCACCGGGGCCAGGGGCTCTGGAAACACCATATATTTT. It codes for CSATGARGSGNTIYF.

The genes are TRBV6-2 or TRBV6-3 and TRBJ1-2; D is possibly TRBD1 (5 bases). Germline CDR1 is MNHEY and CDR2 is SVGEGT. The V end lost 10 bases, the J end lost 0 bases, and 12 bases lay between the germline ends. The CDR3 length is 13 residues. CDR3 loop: CATGTTANYGYTF. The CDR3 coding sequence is TGTGCCACGGGGACGACAGCTAACTATGGCTACACCTTC.

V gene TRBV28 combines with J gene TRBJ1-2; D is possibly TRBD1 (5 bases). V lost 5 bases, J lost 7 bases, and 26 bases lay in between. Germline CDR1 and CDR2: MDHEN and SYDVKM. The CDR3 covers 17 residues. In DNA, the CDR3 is TGTGCCAGCAGTCTCCAAGGTGTGGCTGGGGGAGGGTTTGGCTACACCTTC. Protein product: CASSLQGVAGGGFGYTF.

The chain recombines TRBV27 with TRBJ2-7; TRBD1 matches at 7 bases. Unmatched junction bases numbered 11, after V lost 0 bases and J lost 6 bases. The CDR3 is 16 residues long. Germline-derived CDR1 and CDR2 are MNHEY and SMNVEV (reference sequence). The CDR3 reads CASSLSIGQVGLEQYF. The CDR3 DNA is TGTGCCAGCAGTTTATCTATCGGACAGGTGGGTCTCGAGCAGTACTTC.

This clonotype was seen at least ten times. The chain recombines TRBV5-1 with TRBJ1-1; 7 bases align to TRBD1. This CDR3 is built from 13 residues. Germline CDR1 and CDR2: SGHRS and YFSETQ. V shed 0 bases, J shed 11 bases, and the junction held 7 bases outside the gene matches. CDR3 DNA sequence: TGCGCCAGCAGCTTGGTCCAGGGGGACTGGGCTTTCTTT. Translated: CASSLVQGDWAFF.

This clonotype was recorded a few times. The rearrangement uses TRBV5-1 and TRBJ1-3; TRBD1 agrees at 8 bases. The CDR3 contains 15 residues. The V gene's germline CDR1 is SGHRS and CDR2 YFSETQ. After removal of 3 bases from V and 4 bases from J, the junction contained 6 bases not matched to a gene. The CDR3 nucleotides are TGCGCCAGCAGCTCCGGACAGGGTAGAGGAAACACCATATATTTT. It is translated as CASSSGQGRGNTIYF. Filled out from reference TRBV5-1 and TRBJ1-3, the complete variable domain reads KAGVTQTPRYLIKTRGQQVTLSCSPISGHRSVSWYQQTPGQGLQFLFEYFSETQRNKGNFPGRFSGRQFSNSRSEMNVSTLELGDSALYLCASSSGQGRGNTIYFGEGSWLTVV.